This TCR beta chain comes out of a study of a mutant IDH1 vaccine in newly diagnosed glioma. Profiling relied on immunoSEQ multiplex PCR, and the TCRdb table lists in-frame clones only, not all of them. Of tens of thousands of clones in the sample, around 80% were seen once. Described time point: week 23, last vaccination. Topical imiquimod was applied with each vaccine dose, which held 300 ug of mutant IDH1 20-mer peptide. With respect to this clone: Its antigen is unidentified.

The material sequenced was PBMCs, taken from a glioma patient whose treatment included an IDH1 peptide vaccine. The receptor was derived from a woman aged 18-29 years with glioma.

CDR3 sequence: CASSLAANYEQYF. The CDR3 DNA reads TGTGCCAGCAGTTTAGCGGCAAACTACGAGCAGTACTTC. The rearrangement links TRBV28 to TRBJ2-7; D unclear. Deletions cut 2 bases from V and 3 bases from J, with 8 bases between. This CDR3 has 13 residues. Germline CDR1 MDHEN, CDR2 SYDVKM.